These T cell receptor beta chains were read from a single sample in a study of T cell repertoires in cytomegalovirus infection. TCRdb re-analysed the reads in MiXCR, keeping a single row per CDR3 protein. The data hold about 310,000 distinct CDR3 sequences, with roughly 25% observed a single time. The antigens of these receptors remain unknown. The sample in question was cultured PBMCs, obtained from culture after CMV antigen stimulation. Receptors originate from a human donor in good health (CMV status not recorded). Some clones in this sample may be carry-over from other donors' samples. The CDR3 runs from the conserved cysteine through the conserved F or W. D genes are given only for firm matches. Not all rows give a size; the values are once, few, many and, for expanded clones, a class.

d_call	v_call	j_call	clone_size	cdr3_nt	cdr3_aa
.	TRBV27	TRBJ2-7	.	TGTGCCAGCAGACGTTGGACGGGGCCCTCCTACGAGCAGTACTTC	CASRRWTGPSYEQYF
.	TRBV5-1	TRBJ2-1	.	TGCGCCAGCAGCTTGGCATCTAGCGCTTACAATGAGCAGTTCTTC	CASSLASSAYNEQFF
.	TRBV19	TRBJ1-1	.	TGTGCCAGTACCGATGGAGGTTCGGGGAACACTGAAGCTTTCTTT	CASTDGGSGNTEAFF
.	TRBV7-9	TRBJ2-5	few	TGTGCCAGCAGACGAAAGGGTCTTAGCGAAGAGACCCAGTACTTC	CASRRKGLSEETQYF
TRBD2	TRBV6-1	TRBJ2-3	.	TGTGCCAGCAGTGGACTAGCGGGAGGCCCAGATACGCAGTATTTT	CASSGLAGGPDTQYF
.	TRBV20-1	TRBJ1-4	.	TGCAGTGCTAGCCCATTGGGGGGGACCGGGGAAGAAAAACTGTTTTTT	CSASPLGGTGEEKLFF
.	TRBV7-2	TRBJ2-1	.	TGTGCCAGCAGCTTAGCGAACAGTCATGAGCAGTTCTTC	CASSLANSHEQFF
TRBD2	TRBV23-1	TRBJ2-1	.	TGCGCCAGCAGTCAATCCGGGAGCGGGGAGGGGACTAGCGTTACACGCTCCTACAATGAGCAGTTCTTC	CASSQSGSGEGTSVTRSYNEQFF
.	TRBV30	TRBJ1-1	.	TGTGCCTGGAGTGTGGGACTAGTGAACACTGAAGCTTTCTTT	CAWSVGLVNTEAFF
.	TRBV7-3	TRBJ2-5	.	TGTGCCAGCAGCTTAACGGCGGGGGAGACCCAGTACTTC	CASSLTAGETQYF
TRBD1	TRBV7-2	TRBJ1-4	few	TGTGCCAGCAGCTCCCGGAGGACAGGGGACGAAAAACTGTTTTTT	CASSSRRTGDEKLFF
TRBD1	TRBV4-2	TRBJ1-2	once	TGTGCCAGCAGCCAAGACACGGGGACAGGGGGGACGATCACCTTCTACACCTTC	CASSQDTGTGGTITFYTF
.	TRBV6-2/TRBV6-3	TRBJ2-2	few	TGTGCCAGCAGTTACGGTGGGACCTCCACCGGGGAGCTGTTTTTT	CASSYGGTSTGELFF
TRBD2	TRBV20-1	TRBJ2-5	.	TGCAGTGCTGACGTGCTAGCGGGGGCCCAGTACTTC	CSADVLAGAQYF
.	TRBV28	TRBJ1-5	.	TGTGCCAGCAGCCCCTCCGGACGAGATAGCAATCAGCCCCAGCATTTT	CASSPSGRDSNQPQHF
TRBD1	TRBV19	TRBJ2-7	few	TGTGCCAGTAGTATTGCTGGGACAGTCCGAGGCGAGCAGTACTTC	CASSIAGTVRGEQYF
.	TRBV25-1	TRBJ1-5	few	TGTGCCAGCAGTGAAGCACAGCTCAATCAGCCCCAGCATTTT	CASSEAQLNQPQHF
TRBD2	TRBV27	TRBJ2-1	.	TGTGCCAGCAGTAAAACTAGCGGGATGTGGTACAATGAGCAGTTCTTC	CASSKTSGMWYNEQFF
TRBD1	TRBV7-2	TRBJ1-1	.	TGTGCCAGCAGTTGGCGACAGGGGTCTATATCTGAAGCTTTCTTT	CASSWRQGSISEAFF
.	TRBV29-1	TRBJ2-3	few	TGCAGCGTCCCGACAGGACAGACAGATACGCAGTATTTT	CSVPTGQTDTQYF
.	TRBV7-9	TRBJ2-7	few	TGTGCCAGCAGCTTAGATCGCGTCTACGAGCAGTACTTC	CASSLDRVYEQYF
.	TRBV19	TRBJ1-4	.	TGTGCCAGTAGTACGGACAGAAGAAATGAAAAACTGTTTTTT	CASSTDRRNEKLFF
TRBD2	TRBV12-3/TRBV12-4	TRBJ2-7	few	TGTGCCAGCAGTCCCCGGAAGGTAGCGGGAAATTTGGACGAGCAGTACTTC	CASSPRKVAGNLDEQYF
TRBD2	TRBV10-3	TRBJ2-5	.	TGTGCCATCAGTGAGTCCGGGGGGCAAGAGACCCAGTACTTC	CAISESGGQETQYF
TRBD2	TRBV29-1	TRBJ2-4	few	TGCAGCGTGTCTGGACTAGCGGGAGATTGGCGACTAGCCAAAAACATTCAGTACTTC	CSVSGLAGDWRLAKNIQYF
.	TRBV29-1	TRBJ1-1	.	TGCAGCGTTGAAACTGGCGACAGTCCGGTCACTGAAGCTTTCTTT	CSVETGDSPVTEAFF
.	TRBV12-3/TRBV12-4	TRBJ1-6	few	TGTGCCAGCAACCTTTTCGGGGGGACGGGATCACCCCTCCACTTT	CASNLFGGTGSPLHF
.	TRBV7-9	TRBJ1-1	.	TGTGCCAGCAGTTCCAGGGAGAACACTGAAGCTTTCTTT	CASSSRENTEAFF
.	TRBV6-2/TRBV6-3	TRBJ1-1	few	TGTGCCAGCAGTTCTCACAGCATGAACACTGAAGCTTTCTTT	CASSSHSMNTEAFF
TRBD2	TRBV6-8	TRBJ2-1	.	TGTGCCAGCAGTTCCCCGGCGGGAGGAGACTACAATGAGCAGTTCTTC	CASSSPAGGDYNEQFF
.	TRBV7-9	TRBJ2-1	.	TGTGCCTTGAGCGGGCTAGACCAGTTCTTC	CALSGLDQFF
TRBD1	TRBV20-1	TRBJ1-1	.	TGCAGTGCCCCGAGACAGGGGGGAGTGAACACTGAAGCTTTCTTT	CSAPRQGGVNTEAFF
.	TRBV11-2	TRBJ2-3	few	TGTGCCAGCAGCTTAAGGGTCATCACCGCAGATACGCAGTATTTT	CASSLRVITADTQYF
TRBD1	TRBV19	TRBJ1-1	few	TGTGCCAGCCGCGGACAGGGGCTGAACACTGAAGCTTTCTTT	CASRGQGLNTEAFF
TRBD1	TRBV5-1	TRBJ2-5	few	TGCGCCAGCAGCCTACCCTCATCCGGGACAGGGGTAGGGGAGACCCAGTACTTC	CASSLPSSGTGVGETQYF
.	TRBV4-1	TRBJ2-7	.	TGCGCCAGCAGCGAAAGATCAGGGGAATCCTACGAGCAGTACTTC	CASSERSGESYEQYF
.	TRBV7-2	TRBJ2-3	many	TGTGCCAGCAGCTTAGCGCTGGGTAGCGGTGATACGTATTTT	CASSLALGSGDTYF
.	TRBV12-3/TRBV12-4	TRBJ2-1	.	TGTGCCAGCAGGGGGGGACCCGACAGTGCCAATGAGCAGTTCTTC	CASRGGPDSANEQFF
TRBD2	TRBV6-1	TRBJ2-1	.	TGTGCCAGCAGCCACGGGACTAGCGGGAGACGAAATGAGCAGTTCTTC	CASSHGTSGRRNEQFF
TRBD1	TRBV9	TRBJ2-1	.	TGTGCCAGCAGCATAACAACGGGGACAGTCAATGAGCAGTTCTTC	CASSITTGTVNEQFF
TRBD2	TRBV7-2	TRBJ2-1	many	TGTGCCAGCAGCTTCCCGGGTAGCGGGACGTTGGGCAATGAGCAGTTCTTC	CASSFPGSGTLGNEQFF
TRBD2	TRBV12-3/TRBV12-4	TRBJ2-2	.	TGTGCCAGCAACATAGCGGGTCAGGTCGCCGGGGAGCTGTTTTTT	CASNIAGQVAGELFF
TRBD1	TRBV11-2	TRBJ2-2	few	TGTGCCAGCAGCTTTGGGACAGCGTCCACCGGGGAGCTGTTTTTT	CASSFGTASTGELFF
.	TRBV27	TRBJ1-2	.	TGTGCCAGCAGTTTATCCGGACTCACAGGGTCGCCTGGCTACACCTTC	CASSLSGLTGSPGYTF
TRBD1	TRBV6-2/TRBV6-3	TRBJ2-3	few	TGTGCCAGCAGCCTACGGACAGGAACGGTCACAGATACGCAGTATTTT	CASSLRTGTVTDTQYF
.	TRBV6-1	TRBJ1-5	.	TGTGCCAGCAGGGGGACCGGGACACCTTTCAATCAGCCCCAGCATTTT	CASRGTGTPFNQPQHF
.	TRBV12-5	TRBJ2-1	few	TGTGCTAGTGGCTCTGGGTTTGGTGAGCAGTTCTTC	CASGSGFGEQFF
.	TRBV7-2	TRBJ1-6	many	TGTGCCAGCAAATCGAGGGGGACCCCGGGTAATTCACCCCTCCACTTT	CASKSRGTPGNSPLHF
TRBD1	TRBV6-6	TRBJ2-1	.	TGTGCCAGCAGTTACTCGAGCCCCGGGACAGGACACAATGAGCAGTTCTTC	CASSYSSPGTGHNEQFF
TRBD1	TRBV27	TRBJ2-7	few	TGTGCCAGCATGCATAGGGGGCAGGCGACCTACGAGCAGTACTTC	CASMHRGQATYEQYF
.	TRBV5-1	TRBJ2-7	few	TGCGCCAGCACCCGTAGGGACGAGCAGTACTTC	CASTRRDEQYF
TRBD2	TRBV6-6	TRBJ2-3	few	TGTGCCAGCAGTTACTCCATCGGGACTAGCGGGAGGTATACGCAGTATTTT	CASSYSIGTSGRYTQYF
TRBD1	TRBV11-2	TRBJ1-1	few	TGTGCCAGCAGCCAGGGCCAGGGGGAGAGCACTGAAGCTTTCTTT	CASSQGQGESTEAFF
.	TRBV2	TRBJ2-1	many	TGTGCCAGCCGACCGGGACTGGGAGGAAATGAGCAGTTCTTC	CASRPGLGGNEQFF
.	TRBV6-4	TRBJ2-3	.	TGTGCCAGCAGTGACTCGGCAGGGACGATCAGCACAGATACGCAGTATTTT	CASSDSAGTISTDTQYF
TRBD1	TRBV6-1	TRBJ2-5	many	TGTGCCAGCAGTCTAACAGGGGGCACGGAGACCCAGTACTTC	CASSLTGGTETQYF
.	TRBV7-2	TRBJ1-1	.	TGTGCCAGCAGCGACTGGGCGGGCACTGAAGCTTTCTTT	CASSDWAGTEAFF
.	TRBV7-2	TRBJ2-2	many	TGTGCCAGCAGCCCACAGGGAATCGGGGAGCTGTTTTTT	CASSPQGIGELFF
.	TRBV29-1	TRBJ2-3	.	TGCAGCTTTCTCAGCACAGATACGCAGTATTTT	CSFLSTDTQYF
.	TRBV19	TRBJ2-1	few	TGTGCCAGTAGTATAGGAGCGAGGGGATGGGTCAATGAGCAGTTCTTC	CASSIGARGWVNEQFF